This record concerns one T cell receptor beta chain sequence. The antigen is unknown. Other DNA sequences in this sample translate to the same CDR3. Analyses pooled second doses at about 4 or about 12 weeks. Trimming stripped 0 bases from V and 2 bases from J, with 11 bases between. Looked up from germline, CDR1 is MNHEY and CDR2 is SVGAGI. This CDR3 is built from 16 residues. Some clones are missing from TCRdb's copy, which holds only in-frame ones; the method was immunoSEQ multiplex PCR. Among 75,000 to 90,000 clones listed, roughly 90% were seen once. This sample is part of a study of T cell responses to AZD1222 COVID-19 vaccine. Study conclusions and caveats: Clonal diversity was possibly underestimated, and the donors were mostly white British, with more females. The study sampled repertoires only after the peak T cell response.

This TCR was sampled from an adult who received the AZD1222 COVID-19 vaccine. The J gene is TRBJ1-5, the V gene TRBV6-5; D ambiguous. The sequences come from peripheral blood, collected 28 days after the second AZD1222 dose. In nucleotides, the CDR3 is TGTGCCAGCAGTTACTCGACACCGGCGGGCAATCAGCCCCAGCATTTT. This codes for CASSYSTPAGNQPQHF.